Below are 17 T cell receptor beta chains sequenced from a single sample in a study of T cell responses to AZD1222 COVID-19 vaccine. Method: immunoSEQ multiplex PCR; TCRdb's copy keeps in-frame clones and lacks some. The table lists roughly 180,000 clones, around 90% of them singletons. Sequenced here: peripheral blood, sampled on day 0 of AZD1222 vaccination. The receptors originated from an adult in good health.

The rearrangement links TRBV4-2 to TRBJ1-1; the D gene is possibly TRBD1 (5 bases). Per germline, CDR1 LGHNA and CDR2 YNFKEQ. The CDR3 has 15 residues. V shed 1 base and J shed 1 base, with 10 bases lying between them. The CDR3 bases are TGTGCCAGCAGCCAAGTAGCAGGGTCGAACACTGAAGCTTTCTTT. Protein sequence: CASSQVAGSNTEAFF.

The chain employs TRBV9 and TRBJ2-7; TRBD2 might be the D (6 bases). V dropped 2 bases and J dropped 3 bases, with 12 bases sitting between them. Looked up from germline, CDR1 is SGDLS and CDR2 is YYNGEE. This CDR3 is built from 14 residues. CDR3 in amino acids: CASSVGGLFYEQYF. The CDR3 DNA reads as TGTGCCAGCAGCGTGGGGGGATTATTCTACGAGCAGTACTTC.

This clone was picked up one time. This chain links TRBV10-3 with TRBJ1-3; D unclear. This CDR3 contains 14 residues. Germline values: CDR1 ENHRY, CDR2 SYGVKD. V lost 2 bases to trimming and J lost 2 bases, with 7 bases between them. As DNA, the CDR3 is TGTGCCATCAGTGAGGGCGGGGCTGGAAACACCATATATTTT. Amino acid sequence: CAISEGGAGNTIYF.

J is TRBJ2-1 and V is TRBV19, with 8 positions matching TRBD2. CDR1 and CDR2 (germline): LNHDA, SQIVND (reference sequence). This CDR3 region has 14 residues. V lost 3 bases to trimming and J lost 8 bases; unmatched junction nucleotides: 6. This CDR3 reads CASSMGTRFHEQFF. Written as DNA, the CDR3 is TGTGCCAGTAGTATGGGGACTAGATTCCATGAGCAGTTCTTC. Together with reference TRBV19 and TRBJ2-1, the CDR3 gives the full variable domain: DGGITQSPKYLFRKEGQNVTLSCEQNLNHDAMYWYRQDPGQGLRLIYYSQIVNDFQKGDIAEGYSVSREKKESFPLTVTSAQKNPTAFYLCASSMGTRFHEQFFGPGTRLTVL.

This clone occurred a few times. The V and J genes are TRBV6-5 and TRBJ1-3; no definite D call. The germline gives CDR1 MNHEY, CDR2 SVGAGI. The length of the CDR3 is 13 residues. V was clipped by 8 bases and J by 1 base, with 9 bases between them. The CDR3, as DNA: TGTGCCAGCGGGGTGCTATCTGGAAACACCATATATTTT. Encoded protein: CASGVLSGNTIYF.

CDR3 in amino acids: CASSPLAEAFF. In nucleotides, the CDR3 is TGTGCCAGCTCACCCTTAGCTGAAGCTTTCTTT. The chain links TRBV18 to TRBJ1-1, with D uncertain. The CDR3 consists of 11 residues. CDR1 is KGHSH and CDR2 is LQKENI in the germline V gene. V was cut by 3 bases and J by 6 bases, with 5 bases left in between.

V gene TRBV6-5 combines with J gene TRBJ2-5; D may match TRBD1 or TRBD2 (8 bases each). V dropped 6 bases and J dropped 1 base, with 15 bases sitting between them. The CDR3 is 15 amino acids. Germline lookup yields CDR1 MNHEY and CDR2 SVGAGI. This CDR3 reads CASRRTGTSQETQYF. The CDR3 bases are TGTGCCAGCAGACGGACAGGGACTAGCCAAGAGACCCAGTACTTC.

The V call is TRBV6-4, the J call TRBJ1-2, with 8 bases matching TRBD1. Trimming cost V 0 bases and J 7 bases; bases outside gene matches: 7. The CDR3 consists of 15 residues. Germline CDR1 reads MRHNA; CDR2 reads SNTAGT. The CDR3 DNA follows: TGTGCCAGCAGTGACTCGAGTCAGGGGGCCGGTGGCTACACCTTC. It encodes CASSDSSQGAGGYTF.

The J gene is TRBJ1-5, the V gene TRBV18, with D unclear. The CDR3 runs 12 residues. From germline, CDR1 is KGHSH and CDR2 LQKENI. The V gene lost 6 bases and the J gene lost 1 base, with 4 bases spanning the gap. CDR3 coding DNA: TGTGCCAGCTCGCAGAGCAATCAGCCCCAGCATTTT. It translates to CASSQSNQPQHF.

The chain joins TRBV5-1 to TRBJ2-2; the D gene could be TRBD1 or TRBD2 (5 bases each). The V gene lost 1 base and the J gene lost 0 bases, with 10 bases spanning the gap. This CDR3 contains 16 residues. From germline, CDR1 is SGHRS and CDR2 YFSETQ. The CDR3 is CASSLIRGANTGELFF. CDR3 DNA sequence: TGCGCCAGCAGCTTGATTAGAGGGGCGAACACCGGGGAGCTGTTTTTT.

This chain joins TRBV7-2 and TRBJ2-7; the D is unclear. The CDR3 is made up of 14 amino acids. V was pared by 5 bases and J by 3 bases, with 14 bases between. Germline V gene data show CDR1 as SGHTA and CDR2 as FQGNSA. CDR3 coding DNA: TGTGCCAGCAGCCTTACTCCCGGCGGCTACGAGCAGTACTTC. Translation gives CASSLTPGGYEQYF.

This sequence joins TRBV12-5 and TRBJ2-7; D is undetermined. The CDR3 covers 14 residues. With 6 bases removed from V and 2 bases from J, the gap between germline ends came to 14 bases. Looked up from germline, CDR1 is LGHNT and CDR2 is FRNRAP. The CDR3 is CASGARRSPYEQYF. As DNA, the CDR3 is TGTGCTAGTGGAGCCCGACGGAGTCCCTACGAGCAGTACTTC.

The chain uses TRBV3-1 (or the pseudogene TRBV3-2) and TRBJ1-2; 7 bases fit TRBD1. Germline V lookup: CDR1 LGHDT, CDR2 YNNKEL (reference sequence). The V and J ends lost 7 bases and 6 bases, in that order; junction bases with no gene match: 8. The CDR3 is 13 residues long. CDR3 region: CASKRQGVHGYTF. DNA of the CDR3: TGTGCCAGCAAAAGACAGGGAGTTCATGGCTACACCTTC.

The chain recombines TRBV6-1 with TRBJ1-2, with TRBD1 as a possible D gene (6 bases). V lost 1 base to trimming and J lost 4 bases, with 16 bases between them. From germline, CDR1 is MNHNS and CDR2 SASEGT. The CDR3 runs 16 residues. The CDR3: CASSEGYRERGYGYTF. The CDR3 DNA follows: TGTGCCAGCAGTGAAGGTTACAGGGAGAGAGGCTATGGCTACACCTTC.

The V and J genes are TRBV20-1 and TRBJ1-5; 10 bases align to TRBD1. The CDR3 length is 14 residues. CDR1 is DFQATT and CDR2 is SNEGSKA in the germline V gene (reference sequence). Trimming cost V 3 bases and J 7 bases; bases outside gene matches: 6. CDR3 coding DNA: TGCAGTGCTAGTGTCGGGACAGGGGAACAGCCCCAGCATTTT. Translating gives CSASVGTGEQPQHF.

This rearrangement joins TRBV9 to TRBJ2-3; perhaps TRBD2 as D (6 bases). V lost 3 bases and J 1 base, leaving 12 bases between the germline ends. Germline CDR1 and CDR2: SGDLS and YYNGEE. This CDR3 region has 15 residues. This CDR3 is CASSEGGGGTDTQYF. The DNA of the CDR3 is TGTGCCAGCAGCGAGGGAGGTGGGGGCACAGATACGCAGTATTTT.

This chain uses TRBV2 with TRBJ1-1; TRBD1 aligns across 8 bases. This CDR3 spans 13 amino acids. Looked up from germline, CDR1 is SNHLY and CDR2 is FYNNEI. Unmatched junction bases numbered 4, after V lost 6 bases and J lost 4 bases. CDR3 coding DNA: TGTGCCAGCAGGGCTACAGGGGGCACTGAAGCTTTCTTT. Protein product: CASRATGGTEAFF.